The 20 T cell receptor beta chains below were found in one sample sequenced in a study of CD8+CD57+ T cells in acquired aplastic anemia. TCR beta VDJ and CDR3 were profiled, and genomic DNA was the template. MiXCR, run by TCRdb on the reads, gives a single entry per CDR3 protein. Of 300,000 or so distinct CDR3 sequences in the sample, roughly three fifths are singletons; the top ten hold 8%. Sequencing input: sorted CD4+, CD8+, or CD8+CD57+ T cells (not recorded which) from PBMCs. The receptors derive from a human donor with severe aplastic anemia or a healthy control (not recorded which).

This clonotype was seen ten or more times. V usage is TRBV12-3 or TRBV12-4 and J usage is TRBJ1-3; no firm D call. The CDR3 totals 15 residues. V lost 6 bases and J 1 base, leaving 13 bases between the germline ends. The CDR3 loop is CASSPLRLSGNTIYF. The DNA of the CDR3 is TGTGCCAGCAGCCCTCTCAGGTTGTCTGGAAACACCATATATTTT.

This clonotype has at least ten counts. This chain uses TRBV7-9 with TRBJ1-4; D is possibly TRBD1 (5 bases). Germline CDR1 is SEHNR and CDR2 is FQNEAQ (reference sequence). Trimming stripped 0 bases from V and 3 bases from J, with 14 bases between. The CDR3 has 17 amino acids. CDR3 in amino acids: CASSLAPGRAPNEKLFF. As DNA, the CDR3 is TGTGCCAGCAGCTTAGCCCCCGGCAGGGCGCCTAATGAAAAACTGTTTTTT.

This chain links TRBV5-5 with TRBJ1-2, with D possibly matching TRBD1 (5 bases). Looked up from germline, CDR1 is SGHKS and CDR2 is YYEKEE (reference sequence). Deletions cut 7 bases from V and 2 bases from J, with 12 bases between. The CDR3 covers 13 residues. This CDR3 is CASSDTLNYGYTF. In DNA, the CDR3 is TGTGCCAGCTCGGACACCTTAAACTATGGCTACACCTTC.

The chain's CDR3 is CATSSLAGTGINEQFF. DNA for the CDR3: TGTGCCACCAGCAGCTTAGCGGGGACAGGGATTAATGAGCAGTTCTTC. The J gene is TRBJ2-1, the V gene TRBV15; D is possibly TRBD1 (9 bases). Germline V gives CDR1 LNHNV, CDR2 YYDKDF (reference sequence). With 3 bases removed from V and 7 bases from J, the gap between germline ends came to 19 bases. This CDR3 spans 16 amino acids.

The CDR3 spells CASRQDTGELFF. The DNA of the CDR3 is TGTGCCAGCAGGCAGGACACCGGGGAGCTGTTTTTT. The J gene is TRBJ2-2, the V gene TRBV7-3; D is unresolved. The CDR3 is 12 residues long. The germline gives CDR1 SGHTA, CDR2 FQGTGA. Deletions cut 6 bases from V and 3 bases from J, with 5 bases between.

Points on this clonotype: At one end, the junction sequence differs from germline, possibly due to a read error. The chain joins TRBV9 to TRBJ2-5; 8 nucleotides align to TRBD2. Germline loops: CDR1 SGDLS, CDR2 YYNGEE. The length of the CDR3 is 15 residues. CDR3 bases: TGTGCCAGCAGCCAGCGGGGGCTAGGGGGAGAGACTCAGTACTTC. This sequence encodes CASSQRGLGGETQYF.

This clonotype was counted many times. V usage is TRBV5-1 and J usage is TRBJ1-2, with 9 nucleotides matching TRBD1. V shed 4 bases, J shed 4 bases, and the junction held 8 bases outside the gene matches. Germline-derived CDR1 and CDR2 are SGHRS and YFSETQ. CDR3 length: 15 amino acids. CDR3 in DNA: TGCGCCAGCAGCACAGGGACAGGGCCCTCCTATGGCTACACCTTC. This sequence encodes CASSTGTGPSYGYTF.

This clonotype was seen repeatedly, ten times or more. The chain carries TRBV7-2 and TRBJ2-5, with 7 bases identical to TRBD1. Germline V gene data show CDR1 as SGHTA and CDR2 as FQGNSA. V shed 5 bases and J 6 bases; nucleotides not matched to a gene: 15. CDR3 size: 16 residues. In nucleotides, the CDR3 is TGTGCCAGCAGCACCCGGCTACAGGGGACCAATCAGACCCAGTACTTC. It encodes CASSTRLQGTNQTQYF.

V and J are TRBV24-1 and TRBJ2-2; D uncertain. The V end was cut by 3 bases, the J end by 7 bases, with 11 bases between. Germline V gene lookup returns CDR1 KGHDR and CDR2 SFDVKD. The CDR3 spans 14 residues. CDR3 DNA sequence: TGTGCCACCAGTGATCCTCCGGGTAACGGGGAGCTGTTTTTT. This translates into CATSDPPGNGELFF.

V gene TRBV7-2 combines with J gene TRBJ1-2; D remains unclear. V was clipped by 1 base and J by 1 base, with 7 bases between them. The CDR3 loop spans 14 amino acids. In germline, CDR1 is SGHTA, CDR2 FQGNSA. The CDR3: CASSLGAGNYGYTF. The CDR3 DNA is TGTGCCAGCAGCTTAGGTGCGGGTAACTATGGCTACACCTTC.

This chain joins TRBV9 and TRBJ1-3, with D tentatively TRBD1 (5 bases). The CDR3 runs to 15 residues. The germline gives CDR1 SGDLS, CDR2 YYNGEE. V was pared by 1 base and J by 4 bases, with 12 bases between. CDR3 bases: TGTGCCAGCAGCGTACGCCAGGGTGCGGGAAACACCATATATTTT. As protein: CASSVRQGAGNTIYF.

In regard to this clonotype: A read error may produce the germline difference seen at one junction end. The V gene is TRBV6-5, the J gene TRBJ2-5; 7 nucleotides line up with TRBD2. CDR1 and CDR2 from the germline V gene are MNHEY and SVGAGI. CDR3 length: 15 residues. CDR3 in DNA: TGTGCCAGCAGTTACGGGGGGGGTAACCAACAGACCCAGTACTTC. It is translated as CASSYGGGNQQTQYF.

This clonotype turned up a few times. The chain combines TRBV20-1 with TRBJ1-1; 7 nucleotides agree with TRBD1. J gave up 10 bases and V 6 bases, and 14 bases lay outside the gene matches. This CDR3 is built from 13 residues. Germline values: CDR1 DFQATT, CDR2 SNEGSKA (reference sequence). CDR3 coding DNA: TGCAGTGCCGCCCCCGGGACAGCGGTAGGAGCTTTCTTT. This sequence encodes CSAAPGTAVGAFF.

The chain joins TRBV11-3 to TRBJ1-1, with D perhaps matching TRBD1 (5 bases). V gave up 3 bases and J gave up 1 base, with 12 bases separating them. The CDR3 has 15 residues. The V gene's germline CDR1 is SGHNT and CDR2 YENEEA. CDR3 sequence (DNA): TGTGCCAGCAGCTTCTCAGGGCTAAGGAACACTGAAGCTTTCTTT. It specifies CASSFSGLRNTEAFF. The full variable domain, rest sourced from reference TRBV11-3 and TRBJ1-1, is EAGVVQSPRYKIIEKKQPVAFWCNPISGHNTLYWYLQNLGQGPELLIRYENEEAVDDSQLPKDRFSAERLKGVDSTLKIQPAELGDSAVYLCASSFSGLRNTEAFFGQGTRLTVV.

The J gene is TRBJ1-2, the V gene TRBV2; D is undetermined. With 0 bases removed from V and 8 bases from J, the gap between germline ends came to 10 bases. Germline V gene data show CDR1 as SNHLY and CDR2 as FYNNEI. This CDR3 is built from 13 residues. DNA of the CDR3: TGTGCCAGCAGTGAAGCGTTGGGTAGCGGCTACACCTTC. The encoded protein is CASSEALGSGYTF. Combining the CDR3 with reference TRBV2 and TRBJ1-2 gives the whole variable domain EPEVTQTPSHQVTQMGQEVILRCVPISNHLYFYWYRQILGQKVEFLVSFYNNEISEKSEIFDDQFSVERPDGSNFTLKIRSTKLEDSAMYFCASSEALGSGYTFGSGTRLTVV.

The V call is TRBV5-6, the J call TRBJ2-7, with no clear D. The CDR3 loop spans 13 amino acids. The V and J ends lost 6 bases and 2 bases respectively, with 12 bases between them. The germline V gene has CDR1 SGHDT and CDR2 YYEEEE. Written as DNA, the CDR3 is TGTGCCAGCATCACGGCAGGAGCCTACGAGCAGTACTTC. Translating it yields CASITAGAYEQYF.

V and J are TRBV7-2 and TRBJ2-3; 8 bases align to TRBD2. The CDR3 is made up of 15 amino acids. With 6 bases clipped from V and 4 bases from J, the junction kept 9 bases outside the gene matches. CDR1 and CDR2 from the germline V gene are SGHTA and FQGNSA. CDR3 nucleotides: TGTGCCAGCAGTACCCGGGGGGGTCGGTCAGATACGCAGTATTTT. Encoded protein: CASSTRGGRSDTQYF.

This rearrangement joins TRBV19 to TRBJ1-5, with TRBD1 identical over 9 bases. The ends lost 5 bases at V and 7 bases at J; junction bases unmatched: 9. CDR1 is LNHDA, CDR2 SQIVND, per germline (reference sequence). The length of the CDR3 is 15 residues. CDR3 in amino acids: CASSATGGGKQPQHF. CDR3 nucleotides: TGTGCCAGTAGTGCGACAGGGGGAGGAAAGCAGCCCCAGCATTTT.

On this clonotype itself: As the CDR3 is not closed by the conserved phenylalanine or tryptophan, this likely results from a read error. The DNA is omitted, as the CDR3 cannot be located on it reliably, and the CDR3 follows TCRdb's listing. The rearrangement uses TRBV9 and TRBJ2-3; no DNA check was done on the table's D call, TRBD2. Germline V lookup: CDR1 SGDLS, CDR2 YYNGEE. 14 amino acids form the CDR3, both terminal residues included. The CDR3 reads CASSLSSTSGGPRV.

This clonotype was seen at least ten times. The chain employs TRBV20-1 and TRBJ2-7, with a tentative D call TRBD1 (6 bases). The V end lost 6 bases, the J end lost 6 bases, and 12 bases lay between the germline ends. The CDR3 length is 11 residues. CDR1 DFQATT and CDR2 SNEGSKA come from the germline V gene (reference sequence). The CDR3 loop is CSAKQGSEQYF. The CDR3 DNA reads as TGCAGTGCAAAACAGGGCTCCGAGCAGTACTTC.